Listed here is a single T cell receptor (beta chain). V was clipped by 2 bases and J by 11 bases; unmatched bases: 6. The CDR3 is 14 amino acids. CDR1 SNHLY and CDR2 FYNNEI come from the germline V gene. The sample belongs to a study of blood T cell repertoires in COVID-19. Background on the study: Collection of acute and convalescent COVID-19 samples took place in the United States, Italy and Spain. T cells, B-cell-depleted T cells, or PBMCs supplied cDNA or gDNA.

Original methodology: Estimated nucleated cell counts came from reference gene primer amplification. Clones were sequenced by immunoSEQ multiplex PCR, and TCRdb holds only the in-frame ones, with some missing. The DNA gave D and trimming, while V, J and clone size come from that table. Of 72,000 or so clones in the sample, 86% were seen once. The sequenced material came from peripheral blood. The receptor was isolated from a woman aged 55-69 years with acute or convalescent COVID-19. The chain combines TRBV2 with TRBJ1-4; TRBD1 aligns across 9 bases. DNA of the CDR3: TGTGCCAGCAGTGAATCGACAGGGGGAAGTAAACTGTTTTTT. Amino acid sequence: CASSESTGGSKLFF.